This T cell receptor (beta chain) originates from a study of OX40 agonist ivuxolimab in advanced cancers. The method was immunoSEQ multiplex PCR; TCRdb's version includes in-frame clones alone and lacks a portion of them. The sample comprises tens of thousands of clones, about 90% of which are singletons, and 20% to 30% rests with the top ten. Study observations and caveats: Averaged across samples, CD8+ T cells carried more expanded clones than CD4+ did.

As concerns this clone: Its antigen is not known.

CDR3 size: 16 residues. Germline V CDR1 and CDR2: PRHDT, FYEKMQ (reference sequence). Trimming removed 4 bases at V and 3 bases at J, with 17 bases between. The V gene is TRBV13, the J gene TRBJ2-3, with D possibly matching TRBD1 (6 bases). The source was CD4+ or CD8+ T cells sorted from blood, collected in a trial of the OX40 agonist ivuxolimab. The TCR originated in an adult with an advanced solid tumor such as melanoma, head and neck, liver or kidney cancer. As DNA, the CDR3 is TGTGCCAGCAGCTCCCCCGACAGGATAGAGACAGATACGCAGTATTTT. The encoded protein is CASSSPDRIETDTQYF.